This T cell receptor beta chain was captured by sequencing in a study of blood T cell repertoires in COVID-19. Study at large: Samples representing acute and convalescent COVID-19 were sourced from the United States, Italy and Spain.

This CDR3 has 15 residues. From germline, CDR1 is SQVTM and CDR2 ANQGSEA. With V trimmed by 4 bases and J by 0 bases, 5 bases remained unmatched. Recovered status applied to Cohort 3 donors who had two consecutive negative PCRs. It also applied to those with clearance or with symptom resolution. Data came from immunoSEQ multiplex PCR; TCRdb stores just in-frame clones and leaves some out. The data hold about 280,000 clones, with roughly 85% observed a single time. The sequencing sample was made of PBMCs or T cells enriched from blood (not recorded which). The chain is built from TRBV29-1 and TRBJ2-4; 8 nucleotides agree with TRBD1. This clonotype originated in a woman aged 45 to 65 who had recovered from COVID-19. The CDR3 protein is CSVAGTGGAKNIQYF. Written as DNA, the CDR3 is TGCAGCGTTGCCGGGACAGGCGGAGCCAAAAACATTCAGTACTTC.